This T cell receptor beta chain was recorded in a study of T cell responses to AZD1222 COVID-19 vaccine. This clone was counted a single time. No antigen is known for it. Trimming shortened V by 3 bases and J by 0 bases, and 6 bases separated the two germline ends. Germline values: CDR1 MDHEN, CDR2 SYDVKM. This CDR3 is 13 amino acids long. The study pooled second doses at about 4 or about 12 weeks. General observations from the study: In a largely white British group with more females than males, clonal diversity was possibly underestimated. Regions 160-218 and 743-854 dominated among vaccine-associated CD4 TCRs spanning spike. Only six or seven AZD1222 recipients tested seropositive at baseline.

The method was immunoSEQ multiplex PCR; TCRdb's version includes in-frame clones alone and lacks a portion of them. Here the sample spans some 120,000 clones, about 79% being singletons. The source is an adult who received the AZD1222 COVID-19 vaccine. This chain connects TRBV28 to TRBJ2-7; no definite D call. Source: peripheral blood, taken 28 days after the second AZD1222 dose. Written as DNA, the CDR3 is TGTGCCAGCAGTTTGGCAGACTCCTACGAGCAGTACTTC. Translating gives CASSLADSYEQYF.